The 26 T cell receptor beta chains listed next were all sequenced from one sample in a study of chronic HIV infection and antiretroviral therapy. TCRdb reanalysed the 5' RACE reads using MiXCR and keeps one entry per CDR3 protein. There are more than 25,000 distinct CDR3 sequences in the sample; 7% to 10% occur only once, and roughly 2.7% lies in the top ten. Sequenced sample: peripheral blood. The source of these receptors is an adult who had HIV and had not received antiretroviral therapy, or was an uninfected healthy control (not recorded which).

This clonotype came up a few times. DNA of the CDR3: TGCGCCAGCAGCCGGACGGCTAGCACAGATACGCAGTATTTT. Its protein is CASSRTASTDTQYF. V and J are TRBV5-1 and TRBJ2-3; no definite D call. The CDR3 sequence is 14 residues long. The germline gives CDR1 SGHRS, CDR2 YFSETQ. V lost 4 bases to trimming and J lost 0 bases, with 9 bases between them.

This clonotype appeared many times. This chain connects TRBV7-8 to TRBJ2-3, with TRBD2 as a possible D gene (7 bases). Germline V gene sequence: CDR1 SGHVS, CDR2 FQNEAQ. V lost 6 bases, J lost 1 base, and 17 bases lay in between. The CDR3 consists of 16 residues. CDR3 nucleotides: TGTGCCAGCAGATTTACGGGGGGCCCCCGCACAGATACGCAGTATTTT. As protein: CASRFTGGPRTDTQYF.

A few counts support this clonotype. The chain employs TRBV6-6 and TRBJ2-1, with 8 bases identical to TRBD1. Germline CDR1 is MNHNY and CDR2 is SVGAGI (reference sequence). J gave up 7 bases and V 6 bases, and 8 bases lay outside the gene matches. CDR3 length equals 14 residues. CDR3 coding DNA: TGTGCCAGCAGACCCTGGACAGGGAATAATGAGCAGTTCTTC. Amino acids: CASRPWTGNNEQFF.

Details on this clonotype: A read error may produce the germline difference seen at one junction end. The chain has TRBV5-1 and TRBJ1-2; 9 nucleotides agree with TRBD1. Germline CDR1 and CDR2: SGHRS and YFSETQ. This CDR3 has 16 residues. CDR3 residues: CASSRTGEAVNYGCTF. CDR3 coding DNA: TGCGCCAGCAGCAGGACAGGGGAGGCGGTAAACTATGGCTGCACCTTC. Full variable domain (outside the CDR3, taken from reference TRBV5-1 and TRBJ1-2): KAGVTQTPRYLIKTRGQQVTLSCSPISGHRSVSWYQQTPGQGLQFLFEYFSETQRNKGNFPGRFSGRQFSNSRSEMNVSTLELGDSALYLCASSRTGEAVNYGCTFGSGTRLTVV.

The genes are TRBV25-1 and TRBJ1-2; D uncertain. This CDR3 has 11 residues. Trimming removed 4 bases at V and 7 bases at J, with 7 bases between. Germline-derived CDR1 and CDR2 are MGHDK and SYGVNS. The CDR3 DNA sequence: TGTGCCAGCAGTGCCCTGTGTGGCTACACCTTC. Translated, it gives CASSALCGYTF.

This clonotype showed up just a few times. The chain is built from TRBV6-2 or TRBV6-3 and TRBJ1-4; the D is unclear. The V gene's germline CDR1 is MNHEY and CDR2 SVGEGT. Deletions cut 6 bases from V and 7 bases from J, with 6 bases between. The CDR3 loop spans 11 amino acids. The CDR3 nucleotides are TGTGCCAGCAGGGGGTCTGAAAAACTGTTTTTT. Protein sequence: CASRGSEKLFF.

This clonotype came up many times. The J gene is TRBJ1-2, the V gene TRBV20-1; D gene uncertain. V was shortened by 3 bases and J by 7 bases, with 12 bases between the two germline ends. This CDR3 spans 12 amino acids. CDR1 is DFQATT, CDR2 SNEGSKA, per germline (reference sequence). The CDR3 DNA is TGCAGTGCTAGTGAGCTCACCGGTGGCTACACCTTC. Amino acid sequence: CSASELTGGYTF.

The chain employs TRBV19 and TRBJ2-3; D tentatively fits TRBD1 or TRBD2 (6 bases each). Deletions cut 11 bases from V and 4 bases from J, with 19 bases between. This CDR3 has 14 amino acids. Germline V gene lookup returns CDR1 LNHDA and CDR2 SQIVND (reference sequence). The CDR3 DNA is TGTGCCGCAGGGGCGAGGGGGGCCCCAGATACGCAGTATTTT. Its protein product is CAAGARGAPDTQYF.

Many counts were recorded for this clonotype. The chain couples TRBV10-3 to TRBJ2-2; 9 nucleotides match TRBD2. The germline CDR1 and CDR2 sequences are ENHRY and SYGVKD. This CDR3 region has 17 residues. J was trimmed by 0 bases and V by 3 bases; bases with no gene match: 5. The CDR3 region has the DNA TGTGCCATCAGTGACCCATTAGCGGGAGCGAACACCGGGGAGCTGTTTTTT. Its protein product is CAISDPLAGANTGELFF.

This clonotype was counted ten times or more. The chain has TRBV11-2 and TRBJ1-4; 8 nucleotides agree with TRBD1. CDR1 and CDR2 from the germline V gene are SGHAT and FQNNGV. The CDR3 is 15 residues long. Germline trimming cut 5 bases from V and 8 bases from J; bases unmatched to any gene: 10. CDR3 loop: CASSALTGEREKLFF. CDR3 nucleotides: TGTGCCAGCAGCGCATTGACAGGGGAGAGAGAAAAACTGTTTTTT.

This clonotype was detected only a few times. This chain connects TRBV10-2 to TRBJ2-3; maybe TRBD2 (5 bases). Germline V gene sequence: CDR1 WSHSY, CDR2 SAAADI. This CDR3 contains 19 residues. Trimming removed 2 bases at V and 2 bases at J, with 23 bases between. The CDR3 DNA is TGCGCCAGCAGTGAGAGAGTGCCCGCCAGCGGAGCTCACACAGATACGCAGTATTTT. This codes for CASSERVPASGAHTDTQYF.

In DNA, the CDR3 is TGTGCCAGCAGTTACTCGAGTAGGGGTAGTTCGCATCCGCAGTATTTT. Translation gives CASSYSSRGSSHPQYF. V and J are TRBV6-5 and TRBJ2-3; D is perhaps TRBD1 (5 bases). Germline loops: CDR1 MNHEY, CDR2 SVGAGI. The CDR3 consists of 16 residues. Trimming shortened V by 0 bases and J by 10 bases, and 20 bases separated the two germline ends.

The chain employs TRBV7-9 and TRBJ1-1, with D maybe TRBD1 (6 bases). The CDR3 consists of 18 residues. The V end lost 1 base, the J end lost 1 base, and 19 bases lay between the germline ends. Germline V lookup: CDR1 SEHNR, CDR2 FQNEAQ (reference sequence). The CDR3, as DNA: TGTGCCAGCAGCTTAGTGGGCAGGTGGGGGACACAGAACACTGAAGCTTTCTTT. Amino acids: CASSLVGRWGTQNTEAFF.

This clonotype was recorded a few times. As DNA, the CDR3 is TGTGCCAGCAGCCAAGATCCGTATACGCAGTATTTT. Translating it yields CASSQDPYTQYF. The chain is built from TRBV14 and TRBJ2-3, with D unresolved. The CDR3 sequence is 12 residues long. V was clipped by 0 bases and J by 7 bases, with 5 bases between them. The germline gives CDR1 SGHDN, CDR2 FVKESK.

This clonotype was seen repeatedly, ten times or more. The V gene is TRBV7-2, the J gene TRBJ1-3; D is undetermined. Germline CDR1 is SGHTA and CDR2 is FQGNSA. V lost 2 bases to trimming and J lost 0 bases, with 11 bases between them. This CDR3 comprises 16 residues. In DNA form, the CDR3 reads TGTGCCAGCAGCTTATCTCCTGACGACTCTGGAAACACCATATATTTT. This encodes CASSLSPDDSGNTIYF.

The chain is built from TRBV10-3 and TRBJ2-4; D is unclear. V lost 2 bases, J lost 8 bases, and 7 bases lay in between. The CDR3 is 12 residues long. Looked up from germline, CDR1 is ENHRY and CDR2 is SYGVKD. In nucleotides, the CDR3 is TGTGCCATCAGTGAGCGTGCGCACATTCAGTACTTC. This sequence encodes CAISERAHIQYF.

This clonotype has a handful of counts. The CDR3 sequence: CASSGTTGGIEAFF. The DNA of the CDR3 is TGTGCCAGCAGCGGGACCACAGGGGGCATCGAAGCTTTCTTT. The V gene is TRBV5-4, the J gene TRBJ1-1; TRBD1 aligns across 9 bases. Germline-derived CDR1 and CDR2 are SGHNT and YYREEE (reference sequence). This CDR3 comprises 14 residues. The trim removed 4 bases at V and 8 bases at J, leaving 9 bases unmatched.

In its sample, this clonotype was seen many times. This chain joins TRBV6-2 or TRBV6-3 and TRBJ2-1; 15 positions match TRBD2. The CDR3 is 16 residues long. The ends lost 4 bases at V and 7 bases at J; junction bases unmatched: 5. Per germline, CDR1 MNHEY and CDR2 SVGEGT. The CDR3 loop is CASSWGLAGGTNEQFF. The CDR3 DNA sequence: TGTGCCAGCAGTTGGGGACTAGCGGGAGGTACTAATGAGCAGTTCTTC.

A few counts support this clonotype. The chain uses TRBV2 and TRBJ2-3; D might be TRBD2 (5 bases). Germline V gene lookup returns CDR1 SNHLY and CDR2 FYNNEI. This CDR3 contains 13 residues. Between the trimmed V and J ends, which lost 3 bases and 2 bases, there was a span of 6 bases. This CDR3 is CASSDLATDTQYF. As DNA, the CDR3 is TGTGCCAGCAGTGACCTAGCCACAGATACGCAGTATTTT.

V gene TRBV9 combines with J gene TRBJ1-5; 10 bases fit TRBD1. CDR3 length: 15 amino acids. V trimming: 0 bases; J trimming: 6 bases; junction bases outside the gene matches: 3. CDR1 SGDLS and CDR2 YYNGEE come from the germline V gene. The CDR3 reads CASSVGQGASQPQHF. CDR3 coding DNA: TGTGCCAGCAGCGTAGGACAGGGGGCTAGTCAGCCCCAGCATTTT.

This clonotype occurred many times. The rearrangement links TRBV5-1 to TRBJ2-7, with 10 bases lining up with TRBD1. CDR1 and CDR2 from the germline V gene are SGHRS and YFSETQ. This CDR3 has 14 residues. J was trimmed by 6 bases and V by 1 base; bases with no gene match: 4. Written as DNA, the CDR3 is TGCGCCAGCAGCTTGCCGGGACAGGGGAGCGAGCAGTACTTC. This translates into CASSLPGQGSEQYF.

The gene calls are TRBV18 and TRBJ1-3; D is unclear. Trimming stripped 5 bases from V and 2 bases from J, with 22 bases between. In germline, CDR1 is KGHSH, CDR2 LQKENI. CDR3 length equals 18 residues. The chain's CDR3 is CASSSKMVVPGTGNTIYF. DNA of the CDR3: TGTGCCAGCTCATCGAAAATGGTCGTCCCTGGGACTGGAAACACCATATATTTT.

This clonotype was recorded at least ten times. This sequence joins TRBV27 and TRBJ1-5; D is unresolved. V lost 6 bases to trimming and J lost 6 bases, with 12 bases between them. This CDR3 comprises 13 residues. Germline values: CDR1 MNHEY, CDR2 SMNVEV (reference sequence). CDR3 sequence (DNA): TGTGCCAGCAGCGTTGGAGGGCGTCAGCCCCAGCATTTT. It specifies CASSVGGRQPQHF.

CDR3 residues: CSACRVYEQYF. For the CDR3, the DNA is TGCAGTGCTTGTAGAGTCTACGAGCAGTACTTC. This chain links TRBV20-1 with TRBJ2-7; no reliable D call. Trimming removed 5 bases from V and 3 bases from J, with 8 bases in between. This CDR3 contains 11 residues. Germline-derived CDR1 and CDR2 are DFQATT and SNEGSKA (reference sequence).

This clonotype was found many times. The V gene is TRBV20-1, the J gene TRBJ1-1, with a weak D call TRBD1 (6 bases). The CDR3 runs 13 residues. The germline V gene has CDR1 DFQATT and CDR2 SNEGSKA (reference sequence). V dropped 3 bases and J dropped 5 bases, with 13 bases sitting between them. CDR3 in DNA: TGCAGTGCTAGCTACAGGGTGGGAACTGAAGCTTTCTTT. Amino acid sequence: CSASYRVGTEAFF.

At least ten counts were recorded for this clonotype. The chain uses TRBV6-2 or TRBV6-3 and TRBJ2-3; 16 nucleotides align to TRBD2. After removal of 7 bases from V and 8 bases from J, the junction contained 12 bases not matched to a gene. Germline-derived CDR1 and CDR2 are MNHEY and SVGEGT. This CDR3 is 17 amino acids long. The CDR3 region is CASTAGLAGGPGSTQYF. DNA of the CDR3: TGTGCCAGCACCGCGGGACTAGCGGGGGGGCCGGGCAGTACGCAGTATTTT.